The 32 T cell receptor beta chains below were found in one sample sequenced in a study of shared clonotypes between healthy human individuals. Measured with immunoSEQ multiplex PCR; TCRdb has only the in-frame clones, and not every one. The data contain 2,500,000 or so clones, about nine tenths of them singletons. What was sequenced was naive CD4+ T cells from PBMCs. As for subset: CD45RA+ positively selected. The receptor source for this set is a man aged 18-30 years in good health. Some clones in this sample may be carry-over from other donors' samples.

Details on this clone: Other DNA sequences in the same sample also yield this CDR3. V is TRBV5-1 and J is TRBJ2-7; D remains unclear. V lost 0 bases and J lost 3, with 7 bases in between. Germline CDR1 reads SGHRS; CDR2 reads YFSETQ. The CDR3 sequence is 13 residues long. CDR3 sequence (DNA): TGCGCCAGCAGCTTGGAGGGCATCTACGAGCAGTACTTC. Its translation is CASSLEGIYEQYF.

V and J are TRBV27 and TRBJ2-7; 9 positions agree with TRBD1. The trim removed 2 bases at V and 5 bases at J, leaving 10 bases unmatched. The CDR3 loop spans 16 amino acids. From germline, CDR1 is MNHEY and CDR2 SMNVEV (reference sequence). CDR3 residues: CASSLGKGDRANEQYF. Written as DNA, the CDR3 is TGTGCCAGCAGTTTAGGTAAGGGGGACAGGGCCAACGAGCAGTACTTC.

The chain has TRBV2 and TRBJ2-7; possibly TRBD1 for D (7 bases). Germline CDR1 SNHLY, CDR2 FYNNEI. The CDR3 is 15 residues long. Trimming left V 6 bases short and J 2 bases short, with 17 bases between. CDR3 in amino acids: CASRSNQGGPYEQYF. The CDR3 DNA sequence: TGTGCCAGCAGATCTAACCAGGGGGGACCCTACGAGCAGTACTTC.

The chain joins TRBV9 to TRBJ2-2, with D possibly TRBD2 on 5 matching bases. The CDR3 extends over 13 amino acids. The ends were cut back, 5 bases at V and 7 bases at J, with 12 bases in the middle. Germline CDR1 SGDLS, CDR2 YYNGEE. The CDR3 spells CASSGTAVGELFF. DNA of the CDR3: TGTGCCAGCAGTGGAACAGCGGTCGGGGAGCTGTTTTTT.

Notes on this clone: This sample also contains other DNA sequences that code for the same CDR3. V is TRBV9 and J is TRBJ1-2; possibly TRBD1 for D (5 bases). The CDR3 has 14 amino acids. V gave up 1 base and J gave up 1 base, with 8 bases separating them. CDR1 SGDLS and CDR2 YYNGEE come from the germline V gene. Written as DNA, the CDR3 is TGTGCCAGCAGCGTAACGGGGGTTAACTATGGCTACACCTTC. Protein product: CASSVTGVNYGYTF. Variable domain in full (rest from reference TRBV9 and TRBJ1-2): DSGVTQTPKHLITATGQRVTLRCSPRSGDLSVYWYQQSLDQGLQFLIQYYNGEERAKGNILERFSAQQFPDLHSELNLSSLELGDSALYFCASSVTGVNYGYTFGSGTRLTVV.

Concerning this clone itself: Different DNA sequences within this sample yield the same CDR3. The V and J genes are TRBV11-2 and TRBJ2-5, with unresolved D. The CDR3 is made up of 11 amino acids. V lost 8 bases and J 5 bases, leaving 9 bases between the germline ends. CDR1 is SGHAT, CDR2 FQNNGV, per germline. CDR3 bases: TGTGCCAGCCGGGCCGGGGAGACCCAGTACTTC. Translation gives CASRAGETQYF.

CDR3: CASSMGLTAQYF. For the CDR3, the DNA is TGTGCCAGTAGTATGGGACTCACCGCGCAGTATTTT. The chain recombines TRBV19 with TRBJ2-3; possible D gene TRBD2, 6 bases. Germline V lookup: CDR1 LNHDA, CDR2 SQIVND (reference sequence). Trimming took off 3 bases at V and 10 bases at J, with 11 bases between the two ends. The CDR3 totals 12 residues.

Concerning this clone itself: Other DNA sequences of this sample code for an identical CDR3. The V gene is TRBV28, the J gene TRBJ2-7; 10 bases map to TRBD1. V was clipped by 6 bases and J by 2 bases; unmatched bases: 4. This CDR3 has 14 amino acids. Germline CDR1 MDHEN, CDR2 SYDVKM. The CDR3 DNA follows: TGTGCCAGCAGCTCCGGACAGGGGGCCTACGAGCAGTACTTC. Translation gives CASSSGQGAYEQYF. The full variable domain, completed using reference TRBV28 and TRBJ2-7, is DVKVTQSSRYLVKRTGEKVFLECVQDMDHENMFWYRQDPGLGLRLIYFSYDVKMKEKGDIPEGYSVSREKKERFSLILESASTNQTSMYLCASSSGQGAYEQYFGPGTRLTVT.

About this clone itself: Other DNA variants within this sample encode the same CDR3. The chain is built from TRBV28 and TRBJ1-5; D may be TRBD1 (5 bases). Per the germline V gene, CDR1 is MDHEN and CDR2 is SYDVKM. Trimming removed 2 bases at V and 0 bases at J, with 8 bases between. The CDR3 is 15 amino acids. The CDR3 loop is CASSLGGNSNQPQHF. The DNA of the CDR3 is TGTGCCAGCAGTTTAGGGGGGAATAGCAATCAGCCCCAGCATTTT.

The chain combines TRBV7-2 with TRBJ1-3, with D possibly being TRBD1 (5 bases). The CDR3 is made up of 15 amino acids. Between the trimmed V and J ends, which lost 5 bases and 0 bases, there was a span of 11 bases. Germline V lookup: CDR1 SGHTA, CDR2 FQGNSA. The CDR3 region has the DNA TGTGCCAGCAGCCCCCAGGGACTCTCTGGAAACACCATATATTTT. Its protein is CASSPQGLSGNTIYF.

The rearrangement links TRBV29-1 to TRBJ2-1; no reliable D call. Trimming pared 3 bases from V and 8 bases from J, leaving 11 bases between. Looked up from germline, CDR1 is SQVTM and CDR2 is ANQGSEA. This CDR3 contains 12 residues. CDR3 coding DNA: TGCAGCGTTGAGGGCAGTGCGGATGAGCAGTTCTTC. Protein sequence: CSVEGSADEQFF.

The CDR3 region is CASSQEGLTFNTGELFF. The CDR3 nucleotides read TGTGCCAGCAGCCAAGAAGGTCTGACATTCAACACCGGGGAGCTGTTTTTT. This chain links TRBV14 with TRBJ2-2; no reliable D call. This CDR3 region has 17 residues. Looked up from germline, CDR1 is SGHDN and CDR2 is FVKESK. V gave up 0 bases and J gave up 2 bases, with 13 bases separating them.

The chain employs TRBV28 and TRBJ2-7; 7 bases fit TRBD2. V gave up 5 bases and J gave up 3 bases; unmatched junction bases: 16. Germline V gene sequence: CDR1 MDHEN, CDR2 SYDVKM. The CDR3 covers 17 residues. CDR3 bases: TGTGCCAGCAGTCGGGGGGACTGGGCGGGTACCATCTACGAGCAGTACTTC. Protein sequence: CASSRGDWAGTIYEQYF.

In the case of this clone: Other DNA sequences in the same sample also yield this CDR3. CDR3 residues: CASSSGQGYGYTF. The CDR3 bases are TGTGCCAGCAGCTCCGGACAGGGCTATGGCTACACCTTC. V and J are TRBV7-8 and TRBJ1-2; 8 bases match TRBD1. The CDR3 is 13 amino acids. The junction had 2 bases not matched to a gene; V was cut back by 4 bases and J by 4 bases. CDR1 and CDR2 from the germline V gene are SGHVS and FQNEAQ.

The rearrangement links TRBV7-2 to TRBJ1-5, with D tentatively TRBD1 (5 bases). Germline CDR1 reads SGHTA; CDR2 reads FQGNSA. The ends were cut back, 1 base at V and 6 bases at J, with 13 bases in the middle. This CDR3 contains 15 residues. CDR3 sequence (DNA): TGTGCCAGCAGCTTAGGAGGAGGGGTGGGTCAGCCCCAGCATTTT. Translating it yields CASSLGGGVGQPQHF.

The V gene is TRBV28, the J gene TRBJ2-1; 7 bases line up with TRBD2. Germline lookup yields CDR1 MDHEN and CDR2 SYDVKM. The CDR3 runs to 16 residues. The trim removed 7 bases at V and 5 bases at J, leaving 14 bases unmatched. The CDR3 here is CASNPVGGSINNEQFF. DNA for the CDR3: TGTGCCAGCAACCCCGTCGGCGGGAGTATAAACAATGAGCAGTTCTTC.

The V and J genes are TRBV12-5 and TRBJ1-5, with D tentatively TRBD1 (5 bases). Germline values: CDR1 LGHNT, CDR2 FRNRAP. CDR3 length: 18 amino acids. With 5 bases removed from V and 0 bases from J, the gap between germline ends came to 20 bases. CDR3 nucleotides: TGTGCTAGTGGTGCTGCGGGACGGACCACCTATAGCAATCAGCCCCAGCATTTT. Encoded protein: CASGAAGRTTYSNQPQHF.

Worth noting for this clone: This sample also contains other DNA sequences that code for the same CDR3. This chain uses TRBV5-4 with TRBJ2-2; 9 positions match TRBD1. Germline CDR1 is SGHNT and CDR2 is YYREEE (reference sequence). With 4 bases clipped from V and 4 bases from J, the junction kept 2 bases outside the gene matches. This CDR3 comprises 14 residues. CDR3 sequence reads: CASSLTGGTGELFF. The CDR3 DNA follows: TGTGCCAGCAGCCTGACAGGGGGCACCGGGGAGCTGTTTTTT.

In nucleotides, the CDR3 is TGTGCCAGCAGCTTGAGGCACAACTATGGCTACACCTTC. Translation: CASSLRHNYGYTF. The chain employs TRBV5-8 and TRBJ1-2; D ambiguous. Germline V gene lookup returns CDR1 SGHTS and CDR2 YDEGEE. CDR3 size: 13 residues. Between the trimmed V and J ends, which lost 1 base and 2 bases, there was a span of 6 bases.

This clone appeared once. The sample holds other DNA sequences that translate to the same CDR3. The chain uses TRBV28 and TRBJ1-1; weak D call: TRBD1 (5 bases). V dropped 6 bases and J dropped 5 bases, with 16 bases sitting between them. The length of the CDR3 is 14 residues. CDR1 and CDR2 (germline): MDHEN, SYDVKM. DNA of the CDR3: TGTGCCAGCAGCTTACCCTCAGGGCGGACTGAAGCTTTCTTT. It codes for CASSLPSGRTEAFF.

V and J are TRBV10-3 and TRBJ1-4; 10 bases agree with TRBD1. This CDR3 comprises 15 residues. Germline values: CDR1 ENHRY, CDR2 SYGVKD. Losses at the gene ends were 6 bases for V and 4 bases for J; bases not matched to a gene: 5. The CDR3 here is CAISGDRGINEKLFF. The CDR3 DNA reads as TGTGCCATCAGCGGGGACAGGGGTATTAATGAAAAACTGTTTTTT.

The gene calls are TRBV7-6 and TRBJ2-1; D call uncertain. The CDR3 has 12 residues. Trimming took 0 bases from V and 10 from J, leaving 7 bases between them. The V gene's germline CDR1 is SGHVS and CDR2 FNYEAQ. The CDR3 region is CASSLAGFEQFF. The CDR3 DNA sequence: TGTGCCAGCAGCTTAGCGGGTTTCGAGCAGTTCTTC.

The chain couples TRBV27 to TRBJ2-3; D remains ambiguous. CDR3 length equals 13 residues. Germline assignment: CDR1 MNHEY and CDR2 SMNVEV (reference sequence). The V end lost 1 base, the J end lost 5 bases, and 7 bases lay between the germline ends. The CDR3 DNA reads TGTGCCAGCAGTTTATTTGGATTAGATACGCAGTATTTT. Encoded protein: CASSLFGLDTQYF.

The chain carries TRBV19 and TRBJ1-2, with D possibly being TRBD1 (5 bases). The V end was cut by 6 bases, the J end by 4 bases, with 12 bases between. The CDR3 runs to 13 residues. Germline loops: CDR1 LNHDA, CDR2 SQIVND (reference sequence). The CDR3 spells CASRRVGGYGYTF. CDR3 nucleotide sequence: TGTGCCAGTAGAAGGGTCGGGGGCTATGGCTACACCTTC.

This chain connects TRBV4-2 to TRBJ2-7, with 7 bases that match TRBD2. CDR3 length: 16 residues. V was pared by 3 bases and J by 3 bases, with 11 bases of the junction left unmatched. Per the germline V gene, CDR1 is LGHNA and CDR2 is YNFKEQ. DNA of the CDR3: TGTGCCAGCAGCCATCCTAGCGTGGGAGGGATCTACGAGCAGTACTTC. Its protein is CASSHPSVGGIYEQYF.

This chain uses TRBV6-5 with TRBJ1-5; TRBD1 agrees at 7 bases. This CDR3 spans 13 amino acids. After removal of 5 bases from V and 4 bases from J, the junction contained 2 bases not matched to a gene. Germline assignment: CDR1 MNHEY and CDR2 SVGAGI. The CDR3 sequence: CASSDRENQPQHF. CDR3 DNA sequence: TGTGCCAGCAGTGACAGGGAAAATCAGCCCCAGCATTTT.

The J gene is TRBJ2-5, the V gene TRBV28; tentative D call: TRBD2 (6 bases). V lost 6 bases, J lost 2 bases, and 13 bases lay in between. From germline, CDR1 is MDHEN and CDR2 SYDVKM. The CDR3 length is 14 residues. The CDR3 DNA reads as TGTGCCAGCAGGGGGGGAGGTAGGCAAGAGACCCAGTACTTC. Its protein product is CASRGGGRQETQYF.

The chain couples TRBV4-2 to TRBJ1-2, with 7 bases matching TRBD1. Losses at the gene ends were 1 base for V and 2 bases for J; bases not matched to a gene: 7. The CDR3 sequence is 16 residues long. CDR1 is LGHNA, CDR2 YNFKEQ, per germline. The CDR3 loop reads CASSQGTLGQNYGYTF. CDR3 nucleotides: TGTGCCAGCAGCCAAGGTACGCTGGGACAGAACTATGGCTACACCTTC.

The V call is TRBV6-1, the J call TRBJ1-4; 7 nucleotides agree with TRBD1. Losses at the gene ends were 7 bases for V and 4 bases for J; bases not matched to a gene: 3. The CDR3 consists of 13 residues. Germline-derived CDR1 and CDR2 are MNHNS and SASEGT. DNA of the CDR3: TGTGCCAGCACGACAGGGTTTAATGAAAAACTGTTTTTT. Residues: CASTTGFNEKLFF.

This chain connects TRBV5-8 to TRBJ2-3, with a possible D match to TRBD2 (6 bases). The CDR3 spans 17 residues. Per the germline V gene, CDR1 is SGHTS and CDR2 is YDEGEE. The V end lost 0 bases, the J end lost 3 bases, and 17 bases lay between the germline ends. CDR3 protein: CASSLARWEAPTDTQYF. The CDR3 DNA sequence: TGTGCCAGCAGCTTGGCTCGGTGGGAGGCCCCGACAGATACGCAGTATTTT.

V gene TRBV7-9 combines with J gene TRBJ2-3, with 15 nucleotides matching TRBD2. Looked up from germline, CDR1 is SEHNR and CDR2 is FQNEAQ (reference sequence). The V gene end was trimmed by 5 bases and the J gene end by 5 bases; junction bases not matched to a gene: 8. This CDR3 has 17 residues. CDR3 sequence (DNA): TGTGCCAGCAGCACCGGACTAGCGGGAGGGCTGGGAGATACGCAGTATTTT. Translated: CASSTGLAGGLGDTQYF. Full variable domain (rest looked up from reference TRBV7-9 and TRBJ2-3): DTGVSQNPRHKITKRGQNVTFRCDPISEHNRLYWYRQTLGQGPEFLTYFQNEAQLEKSRLLSDRFSAERPKGSFSTLEIQRTEQGDSAMYLCASSTGLAGGLGDTQYFGPGTRLTVL.

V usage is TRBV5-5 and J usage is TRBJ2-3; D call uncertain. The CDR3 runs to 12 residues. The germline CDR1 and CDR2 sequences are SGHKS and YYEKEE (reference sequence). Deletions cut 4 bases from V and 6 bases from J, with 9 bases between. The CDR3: CASSPVHDTQYF. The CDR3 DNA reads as TGTGCCAGCAGCCCGGTGCACGATACGCAGTATTTT.